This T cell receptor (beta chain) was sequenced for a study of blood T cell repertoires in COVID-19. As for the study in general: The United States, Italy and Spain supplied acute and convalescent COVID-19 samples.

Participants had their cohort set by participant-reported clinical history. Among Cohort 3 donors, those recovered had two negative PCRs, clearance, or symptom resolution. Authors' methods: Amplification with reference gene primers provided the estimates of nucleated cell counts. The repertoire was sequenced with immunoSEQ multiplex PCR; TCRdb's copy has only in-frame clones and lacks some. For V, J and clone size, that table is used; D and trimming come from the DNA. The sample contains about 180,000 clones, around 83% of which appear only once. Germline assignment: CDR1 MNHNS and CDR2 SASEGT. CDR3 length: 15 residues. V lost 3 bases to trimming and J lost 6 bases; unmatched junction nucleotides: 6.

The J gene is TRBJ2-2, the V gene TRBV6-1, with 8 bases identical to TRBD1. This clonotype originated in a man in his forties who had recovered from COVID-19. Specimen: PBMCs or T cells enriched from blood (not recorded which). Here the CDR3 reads CASSDRTGPPGELFF. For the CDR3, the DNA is TGTGCCAGCAGTGATCGGACAGGGCCCCCCGGGGAGCTGTTTTTT.